The 16 T cell receptor beta chains below were found in one sample sequenced in a study of OX40 agonist ivuxolimab in advanced cancers. The repertoire was sequenced with immunoSEQ multiplex PCR; TCRdb's copy has only in-frame clones and lacks some. The sample lists tens of thousands of clones; about 85% were seen once. The sequences come from CD4+ or CD8+ T cells sorted from blood, collected in a trial of the OX40 agonist ivuxolimab. Receptors originate from an adult with an advanced solid tumor such as melanoma, head and neck, liver or kidney cancer.

The rearrangement joins TRBV7-9 to TRBJ2-3; D possibly matches TRBD1 or TRBD2 (5 bases each). Per the germline V gene, CDR1 is SEHNR and CDR2 is FQNEAQ (reference sequence). Trimming removed 6 bases from V and 7 bases from J, with 17 bases in between. This CDR3 has 14 residues. The CDR3 DNA sequence: TGTGCCAGCAGTTCGGACTCCTCAGGGAATACGCAGTATTTT. It is translated as CASSSDSSGNTQYF. Variable domain in full (rest from reference TRBV7-9 and TRBJ2-3): DTGVSQNPRHKITKRGQNVTFRCDPISEHNRLYWYRQTLGQGPEFLTYFQNEAQLEKSRLLSDRFSAERPKGSFSTLEIQRTEQGDSAMYLCASSSDSSGNTQYFGPGTRLTVL.

The rearrangement uses TRBV10-3 and TRBJ2-2; TRBD2 might be the D (6 bases). Germline lookup yields CDR1 ENHRY and CDR2 SYGVKD. V lost 2 bases and J lost 2, with 9 bases in between. This CDR3 contains 15 residues. Here the CDR3 DNA reads TGTGCCATCAGTGAGAATAGCGGCAACACCGGGGAGCTGTTTTTT. This translates into CAISENSGNTGELFF.

The rearrangement joins TRBV7-2 to TRBJ2-3, with TRBD2 matching over 12 bases. The germline CDR1 and CDR2 sequences are SGHTA and FQGNSA. V was pared by 3 bases and J by 4 bases, with 8 bases of the junction left unmatched. The CDR3 is 17 amino acids. DNA for the CDR3: TGTGCCAGCAGCTTCCTGACTAGCGGGGGTCGGTCAGATACGCAGTATTTT. Protein product: CASSFLTSGGRSDTQYF.

V is TRBV7-2 and J is TRBJ2-7; tentatively, D is TRBD1 (6 bases). The germline V and J ends were trimmed by 3 bases and 3 bases, with 15 bases remaining between them. The germline V gene encodes CDR1 SGHTA and CDR2 FQGNSA. The CDR3 consists of 15 residues. CDR3 in amino acids: CASSFDRSVNYEQYF. CDR3 sequence (DNA): TGTGCCAGCAGCTTCGACAGGTCTGTCAACTACGAGCAGTACTTC. Looking up the rest from reference TRBV7-2 and TRBJ2-7 gives the full variable domain: GAGVSQSPSNKVTEKGKDVELRCDPISGHTALYWYRQSLGQGLEFLIYFQGNSAPDKSGLPSDRFSAERTGGSVSTLTIQRTQQEDSAVYLCASSFDRSVNYEQYFGPGTRLTVT.

The sample holds one count of this clone. The chain links TRBV2 to TRBJ1-5; D is possibly TRBD1 (6 bases). The CDR3 has 15 residues. Germline loops: CDR1 SNHLY, CDR2 FYNNEI. V dropped 4 bases and J dropped 2 bases, with 12 bases sitting between them. The CDR3 here is CASSGSRGGNQPQHF. For the CDR3, the DNA is TGTGCCAGCAGTGGGTCAAGGGGGGGCAATCAGCCCCAGCATTTT.

A single count supports this clone. A junction end diverges from the germline sequence, so it may reflect a read error. This sequence joins TRBV7-8 and TRBJ1-2; D uncertain. The germline gives CDR1 SGHVS, CDR2 FQNEAQ. The CDR3 contains 13 residues. Here the CDR3 DNA reads TGTGCCAGCAGCCTAGCGACACAGACGGGCTACACCTTC. Its protein is CASSLATQTGYTF.

This clone appeared a few times. The chain links TRBV5-4 to TRBJ2-3; D unclear. V lost 5 bases, J lost 2 bases, and 15 bases lay in between. The germline CDR1 and CDR2 sequences are SGHNT and YYREEE (reference sequence). This CDR3 is built from 15 residues. The CDR3 bases are TGTGCCAGCAGTTCTCTTTGGGGTAACACAGATACGCAGTATTTT. It translates to CASSSLWGNTDTQYF.

The genes are TRBV4-3 and TRBJ1-4; D ambiguous. Germline V gives CDR1 LGHNA, CDR2 YSLEER. Deletions cut 0 bases from V and 8 bases from J, with 13 bases between. CDR3 length equals 15 residues. In nucleotides, the CDR3 is TGCGCCAGCAGCCAAGATTCGCGGGCTGGGGAAAAACTGTTTTTT. Translated, it gives CASSQDSRAGEKLFF.

The chain links TRBV30 to TRBJ2-7; D possibly uses TRBD1 or TRBD2 (6 bases each). The CDR3 runs 13 residues. Germline CDR1 and CDR2: GTSNPN and SVGIG (reference sequence). Trimming took off 2 bases at V and 4 bases at J, with 12 bases between the two ends. The CDR3 loop reads CAWSRGDGYEQYF. CDR3 coding DNA: TGTGCCTGGAGTAGGGGGGACGGGTACGAGCAGTACTTC. The full variable domain, with the rest looked up from reference TRBV30 and TRBJ2-7, is SQTIHQWPATLVQPVGSPLSLECTVEGTSNPNLYWYRQAAGRGLQLLFYSVGIGQISSEVPQNLSASRPQDRQFILSSKKLLLSDSGFYLCAWSRGDGYEQYFGPGTRLTVT.

The rearrangement uses TRBV18 and TRBJ1-6, with D possibly being TRBD1 (5 bases). The CDR3 is made up of 18 amino acids. Germline CDR1 KGHSH, CDR2 LQKENI. Trimming pared 3 bases from V and 2 bases from J, leaving 17 bases between. The CDR3 here is CASSPRAAGETYNSPLHF. CDR3 DNA sequence: TGTGCCAGCTCACCGCGGGCTGCGGGGGAGACCTATAATTCACCCCTCCACTTT.

The sample holds a few counts of this clone. The rearrangement links TRBV6-1 to TRBJ1-5; D is possibly TRBD1 (5 bases). The V and J ends lost 6 bases and 7 bases respectively, with 13 bases between them. Germline lookup yields CDR1 MNHNS and CDR2 SASEGT. This CDR3 has 13 residues. CDR3 amino acids: CASRQVRGQPQHF. The CDR3 DNA follows: TGTGCCAGCAGACAGGTCCGAGGACAGCCCCAGCATTTT.

V is TRBV19 and J is TRBJ1-6, with unresolved D. Germline lookup yields CDR1 LNHDA and CDR2 SQIVND (reference sequence). This CDR3 has 16 amino acids. The germline V and J ends were trimmed by 3 bases and 6 bases, with 15 bases remaining between them. The CDR3 loop reads CASSMVSAWGNSPLHF. CDR3 in DNA: TGTGCCAGTAGTATGGTATCAGCCTGGGGTAATTCACCCCTCCACTTT. Full variable domain (missing parts from reference TRBV19 and TRBJ1-6): DGGITQSPKYLFRKEGQNVTLSCEQNLNHDAMYWYRQDPGQGLRLIYYSQIVNDFQKGDIAEGYSVSREKKESFPLTVTSAQKNPTAFYLCASSMVSAWGNSPLHFGNGTRLTVT.

The gene calls are TRBV7-9 and TRBJ2-1; D uncertain. CDR3 length equals 15 residues. V was pared by 1 base and J by 0 bases, with 7 bases between. The germline V gene encodes CDR1 SEHNR and CDR2 FQNEAQ (reference sequence). CDR3 sequence reads: CASSLDSFSYNEQFF. CDR3 DNA: TGTGCCAGCAGCTTAGACAGTTTCTCCTACAATGAGCAGTTCTTC.

This sequence joins TRBV30 and TRBJ2-5; D not certain. Germline assignment: CDR1 GTSNPN and CDR2 SVGIG (reference sequence). This CDR3 comprises 12 residues. With 3 bases removed from V and 5 bases from J, the gap between germline ends came to 10 bases. For the CDR3, the DNA is TGTGCCTGGAGACCCCTTGGGGAGACCCAGTACTTC. As protein: CAWRPLGETQYF.

This clone has just a few counts. This rearrangement joins TRBV11-2 to TRBJ1-6; 7 bases align to TRBD1. CDR1 and CDR2 from the germline V gene are SGHAT and FQNNGV. The CDR3 has 13 residues. The ends lost 5 bases at V and 8 bases at J; junction bases unmatched: 3. The DNA for the CDR3 is TGTGCCAGCAGCGAAGACAGGGATTCACCCCTCCACTTT. Its protein product is CASSEDRDSPLHF.

This chain connects TRBV7-2 to TRBJ1-1; no clear D. The CDR3 has 12 residues. Germline V gene data show CDR1 as SGHTA and CDR2 as FQGNSA. With 5 bases removed from V and 11 bases from J, the gap between germline ends came to 15 bases. CDR3 DNA sequence: TGTGCCAGCAGCCCCATGCGTGGGAGTGCTTTCTTT. Translation gives CASSPMRGSAFF.